This T cell receptor (beta chain) stems from a study of vaccination effects on CD4 cells after COVID-19. About the study: A median of 72 days separated the second dose and sampling.

Peptide-pool stimulation followed by sequencing identified expanded antigen-specific CD4+ clonotypes in the ViraFEST assay. Once cultured for under 11 days, the cells underwent separation to obtain CD4+ T cells. Participants completed two doses of the BNT162b2 or mRNA-1273 vaccine. Every well got around 2 million PBMC, which were grown with around 10 IU/ml IL-2 and roughly 10 ug/ml peptides. Study results and limitations: The authors studied few convalescent patients and collected no early post-infection timepoints. The vaccine-induced clones of healthy vaccinees included only 1 of 255 that cross-reacted with common cold coronaviruses.

Repertoires were generated with immunoSEQ multiplex PCR, while TCRdb's copy carries only in-frame clones and drops some. The sample includes approximately 70,000 clones, approximately 76% of them seen just once. As concerns this clone: The antigen is unknown.

This sample comprised CD4+ T cells from PBMCs cultured with HCoV-OC43 spike peptides, obtained after COVID-19 vaccination. Subset of the sample: HCoV-OC43 spike overlapping peptide pool stimulation. The clonotype was recovered from a human donor who received a COVID-19 vaccine.

The chain's CDR3 is CASSLERTQYF. The DNA for the CDR3 is TGTGCCAGCAGCTTAGAAAGAACCCAGTACTTC. The chain couples TRBV7-8 to TRBJ2-5, with D hard to call. Trimming removed 1 base at V and 8 bases at J, with 5 bases between. Germline CDR1 is SGHVS and CDR2 is FQNEAQ. This CDR3 region has 11 residues.